This T cell receptor beta chain was recorded in a study of cytomegalovirus exposure and HLA in healthy donors. Trimming removed 5 bases from V and 0 bases from J; junction bases left unmatched: 6. This CDR3 region has 16 residues. Germline V lookup: CDR1 SEHNR, CDR2 FQNEAQ (reference sequence). Primers: 60 Vbeta forward and 13 Jbeta reverse. Libraries were prepared by immunoSEQ multiplex PCR; TCRdb keeps only in-frame clonotypes and omits some of them. The profile shows fewer than 200,000 clones, about three quarters of them singletons. The rearrangement uses TRBV7-9 and TRBJ2-2, with 7 positions matching TRBD2. The TCR sequence derives from a female donor in good health and CMV-seronegative. The sequenced material came from PBMCs. The chain's CDR3 is CASSRPSGANTGELFF. The CDR3 DNA follows: TGTGCCAGCAGCCGTCCTAGCGGAGCGAACACCGGGGAGCTGTTTTTT.